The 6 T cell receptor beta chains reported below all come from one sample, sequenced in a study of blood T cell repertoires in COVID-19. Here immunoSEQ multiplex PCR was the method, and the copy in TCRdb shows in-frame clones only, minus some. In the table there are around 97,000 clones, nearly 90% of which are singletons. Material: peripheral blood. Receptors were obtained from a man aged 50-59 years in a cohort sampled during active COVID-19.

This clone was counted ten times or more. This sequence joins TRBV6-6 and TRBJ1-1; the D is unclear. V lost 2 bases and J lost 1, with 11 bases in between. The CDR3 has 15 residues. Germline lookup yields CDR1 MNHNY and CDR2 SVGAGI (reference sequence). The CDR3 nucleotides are TGTGCCAGCAGTTACGAAGCAGCTAGGAACACTGAAGCTTTCTTT. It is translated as CASSYEAARNTEAFF.

The CDR3 here is CASSPLYEQYF. The DNA for the CDR3 is TGTGCCAGCAGTCCCCTTTACGAGCAGTACTTC. The genes are TRBV6-2 or TRBV6-3 and TRBJ2-7; D not resolved. The V and J ends lost 5 bases and 4 bases respectively, with 6 bases between them. CDR1 is MNHEY, CDR2 SVGEGT, per germline. This CDR3 is 11 amino acids long.

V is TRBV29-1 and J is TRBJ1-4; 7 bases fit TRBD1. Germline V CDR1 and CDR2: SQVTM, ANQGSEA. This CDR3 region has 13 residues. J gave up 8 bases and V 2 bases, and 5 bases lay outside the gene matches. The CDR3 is CSVEKQGREKLFF. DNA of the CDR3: TGCAGCGTTGAAAAACAGGGGCGGGAAAAACTGTTTTTT.

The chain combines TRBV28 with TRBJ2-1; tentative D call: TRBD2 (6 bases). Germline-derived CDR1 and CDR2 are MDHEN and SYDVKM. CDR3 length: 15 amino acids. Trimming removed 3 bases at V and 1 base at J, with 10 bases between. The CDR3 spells CASSFGGPSYNEQFF. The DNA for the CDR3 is TGTGCCAGCAGTTTCGGGGGACCTTCCTACAATGAGCAGTTCTTC.

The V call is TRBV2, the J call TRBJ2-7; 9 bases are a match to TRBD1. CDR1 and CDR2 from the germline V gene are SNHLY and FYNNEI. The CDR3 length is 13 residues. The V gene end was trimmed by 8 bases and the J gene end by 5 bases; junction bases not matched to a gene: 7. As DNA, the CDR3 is TGTGCCAGCTCACAGGGGGCTTGGAACGAGCAGTACGTC. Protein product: CASSQGAWNEQYV.

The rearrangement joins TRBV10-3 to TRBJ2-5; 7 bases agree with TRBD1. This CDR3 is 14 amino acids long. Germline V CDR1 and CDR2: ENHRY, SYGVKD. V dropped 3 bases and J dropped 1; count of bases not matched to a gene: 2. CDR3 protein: CAISESGGQETQYF. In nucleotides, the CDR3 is TGTGCCATCAGTGAATCAGGGGGCCAAGAGACCCAGTACTTC.